The 8 T cell receptor beta chains given below trace back to one sample, sequenced in a study of blood T cell repertoires in COVID-19. The method was immunoSEQ multiplex PCR; TCRdb's version includes in-frame clones alone and lacks a portion of them. The sample consists of about 120,000 clones, 80% to 90% of them appearing once. The material sequenced was peripheral blood. These receptors were obtained from a man aged 35 to 55 with acute or convalescent COVID-19.

This chain links TRBV19 with TRBJ2-3, with 10 positions matching TRBD2. J lost 2 bases, V lost 5 bases, and 10 bases had no gene match. The CDR3 has 17 residues. Germline assignment: CDR1 LNHDA and CDR2 SQIVND (reference sequence). The CDR3 loop is CASSPPRTSGSTDTQYF. In nucleotides, the CDR3 is TGTGCCAGTAGTCCCCCGCGGACTAGCGGTTCCACAGATACGCAGTATTTT.

This clone was detected only a few times. J is TRBJ1-2 and V is TRBV27; TRBD1 aligns across 8 bases. Per germline, CDR1 MNHEY and CDR2 SMNVEV (reference sequence). CDR3 length equals 13 residues. Trimming removed 2 bases from V and 7 bases from J; junction bases left unmatched: 3. The CDR3 DNA sequence: TGTGCCAGCAGTTTAACAGGGGGACGTGGCTACACCTTC. Its protein is CASSLTGGRGYTF.

The rearrangement uses TRBV6-2 or TRBV6-3 and TRBJ2-3; weak D call: TRBD1 (6 bases). CDR1 and CDR2 (germline): MNHEY, SVGEGT. Between the trimmed V and J ends, which lost 4 bases and 2 bases, there was a span of 16 bases. The CDR3 has 16 amino acids. CDR3 nucleotides: TGTGCCAGCAGTTCCCCGGGACAACTCCCCACAGATACGCAGTATTTT. Amino acids: CASSSPGQLPTDTQYF.

The chain has TRBV7-9 and TRBJ1-3; 7 bases map to TRBD1. Germline V gives CDR1 SEHNR, CDR2 FQNEAQ (reference sequence). This CDR3 is 15 amino acids long. Losses at the gene ends were 7 bases for V and 0 bases for J; bases not matched to a gene: 6. This CDR3 is CASNQGQFSGNTIYF. As DNA, the CDR3 is TGTGCCAGCAACCAGGGACAGTTCTCTGGAAACACCATATATTTT.

V gene TRBV7-2 combines with J gene TRBJ2-7; 7 bases are a match to TRBD1. The CDR3 is made up of 11 amino acids. CDR1 is SGHTA, CDR2 FQGNSA, per germline. With 6 bases clipped from V and 9 bases from J, the junction kept 5 bases outside the gene matches. CDR3: CASSHGQAQYF. The CDR3 DNA reads TGTGCCAGCAGTCACGGACAGGCGCAGTACTTC.

This sequence joins TRBV20-1 and TRBJ1-1; D gene unclear. CDR1 DFQATT and CDR2 SNEGSKA come from the germline V gene (reference sequence). V gave up 0 bases and J gave up 11 bases, with 10 bases separating them. The CDR3 runs 11 residues. Here the CDR3 reads CSAREETVAFF. CDR3 nucleotide sequence: TGCAGTGCTAGAGAAGAGACTGTTGCTTTCTTT.

The chain recombines TRBV15 with TRBJ1-3; D gene ambiguous. In germline, CDR1 is LNHNV, CDR2 YYDKDF (reference sequence). The V and J ends lost 0 bases and 10 bases respectively, with 7 bases between them. This CDR3 is built from 12 residues. This CDR3 reads CATSREGRTIYF. The CDR3 bases are TGTGCCACCAGCAGAGAGGGGAGGACCATATATTTT.

The chain carries TRBV28 and TRBJ2-7; 7 bases fit TRBD2. After removal of 6 bases from V and 7 bases from J, the junction contained 12 bases not matched to a gene. Germline V gene sequence: CDR1 MDHEN, CDR2 SYDVKM. The CDR3 is made up of 14 amino acids. CDR3 nucleotides: TGTGCCAGCAGCCTCTCCAGACTAGCTCGAGAGCAGTACTTC. Its translation is CASSLSRLAREQYF.